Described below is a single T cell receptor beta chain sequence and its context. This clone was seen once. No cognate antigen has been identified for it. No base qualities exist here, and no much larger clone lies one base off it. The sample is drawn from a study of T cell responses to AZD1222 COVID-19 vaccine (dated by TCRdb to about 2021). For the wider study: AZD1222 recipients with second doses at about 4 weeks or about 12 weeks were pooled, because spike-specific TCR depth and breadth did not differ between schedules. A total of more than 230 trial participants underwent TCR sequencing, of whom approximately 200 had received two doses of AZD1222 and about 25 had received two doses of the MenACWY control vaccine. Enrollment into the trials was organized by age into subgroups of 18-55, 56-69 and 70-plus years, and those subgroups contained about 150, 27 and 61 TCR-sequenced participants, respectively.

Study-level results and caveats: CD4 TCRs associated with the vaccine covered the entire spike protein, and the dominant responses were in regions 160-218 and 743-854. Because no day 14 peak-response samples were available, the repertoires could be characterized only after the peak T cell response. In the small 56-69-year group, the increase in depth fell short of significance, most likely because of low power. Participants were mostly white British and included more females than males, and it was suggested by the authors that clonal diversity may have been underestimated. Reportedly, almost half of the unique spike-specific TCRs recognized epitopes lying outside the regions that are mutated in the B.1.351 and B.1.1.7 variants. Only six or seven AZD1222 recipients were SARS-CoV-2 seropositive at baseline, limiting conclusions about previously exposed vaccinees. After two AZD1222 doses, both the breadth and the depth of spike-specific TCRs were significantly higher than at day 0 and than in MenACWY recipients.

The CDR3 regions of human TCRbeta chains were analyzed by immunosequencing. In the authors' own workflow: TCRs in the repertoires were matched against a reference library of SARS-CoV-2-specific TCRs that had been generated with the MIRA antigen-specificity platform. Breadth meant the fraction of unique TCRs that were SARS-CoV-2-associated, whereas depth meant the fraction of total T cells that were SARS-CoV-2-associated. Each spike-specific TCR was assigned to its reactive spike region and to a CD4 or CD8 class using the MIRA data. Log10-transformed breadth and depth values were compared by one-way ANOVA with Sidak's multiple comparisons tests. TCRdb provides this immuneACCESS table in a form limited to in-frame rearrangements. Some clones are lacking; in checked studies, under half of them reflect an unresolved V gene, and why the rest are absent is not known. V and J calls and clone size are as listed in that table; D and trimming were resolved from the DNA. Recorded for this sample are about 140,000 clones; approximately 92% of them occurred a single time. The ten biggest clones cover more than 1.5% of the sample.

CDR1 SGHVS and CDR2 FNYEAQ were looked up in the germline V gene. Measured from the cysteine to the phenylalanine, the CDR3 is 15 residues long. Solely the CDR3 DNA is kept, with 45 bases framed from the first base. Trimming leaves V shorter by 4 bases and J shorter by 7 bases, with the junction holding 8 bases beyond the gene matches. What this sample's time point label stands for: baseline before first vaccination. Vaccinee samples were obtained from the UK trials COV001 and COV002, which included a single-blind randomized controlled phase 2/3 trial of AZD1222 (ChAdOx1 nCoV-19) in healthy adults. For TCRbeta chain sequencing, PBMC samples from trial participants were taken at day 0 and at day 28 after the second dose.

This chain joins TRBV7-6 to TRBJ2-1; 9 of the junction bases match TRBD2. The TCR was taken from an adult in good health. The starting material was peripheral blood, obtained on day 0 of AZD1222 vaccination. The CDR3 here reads CASSSTGTSWNEQFF. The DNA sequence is TGTGCCAGCAGCTCGACAGGGACTAGCTGGAATGAGCAGTTCTTC.